This T cell receptor beta chain was profiled in a study of graft-versus-host responses after intestinal transplantation. Study overall: All recipients were transplanted with multivisceral, liver-intestinal, or isolated intestinal grafts. Uniformly, recipients were administered anti-thymocyte globulin induction with subsequent tacrolimus and steroids for approximately three years.

Method: immunoSEQ multiplex PCR; TCRdb's copy keeps in-frame clones and lacks some. The sample carries about 39,000 clones, more than 85% recorded once. General study points: Recipient bone marrow held GvH clones, some seen earlier in ileum or blood. The study found high graft-versus-host to host-versus-graft clonal ratios in allografts of patients with graft-donor T cell macrochimerism.

Trimming removed 3 bases from V and 6 bases from J; junction bases left unmatched: 8. This CDR3 has 15 amino acids. Germline lookup yields CDR1 LNHNV and CDR2 YYDKDF (reference sequence). Comments on this clone: The antigen is undetermined.

This clonotype was obtained from a human donor who was the organ donor for an intestinal transplant. This material consisted of unstimulated CD8+ T cells sorted from spleen or lymph node cells, taken before transplant. The chain has TRBV15 and TRBJ2-4, with 7 bases that match TRBD1. The CDR3 nucleotides read TGTGCCACCAGCAGGGGGACAGCCTCGAGAAACATTCAGTACTTC. This sequence encodes CATSRGTASRNIQYF.